Each of the 8 T cell receptor beta chains below was sequenced from the same sample in a study of CD8 T cells in Susac syndrome. RNA totalling roughly 0.5 to 1 ug underwent reverse transcription with random hexamers. MiXCR, applied by TCRdb to the immunoSEQ multiplex PCR reads, yields one record per CDR3 protein. The sample has some 150,000 distinct CDR3 sequences, 90% to 95% seen once. The source material was CD8+ T cells from PBMCs. These receptors originate from a human donor with multiple sclerosis.

J is TRBJ2-7 and V is TRBV5-1; D unclear. V was clipped by 2 bases and J by 0 bases, with 6 bases between them. CDR1 is SGHRS and CDR2 is YFSETQ in the germline V gene. The CDR3 covers 13 residues. The DNA of the CDR3 is TGCGCCAGCAGCTTTGGCGACTCCTACGAGCAGTACTTC. Translating it yields CASSFGDSYEQYF.

The genes are TRBV7-9 and TRBJ2-3; D may be TRBD1 (5 bases). Germline assignment: CDR1 SEHNR and CDR2 FQNEAQ (reference sequence). The CDR3 has 14 amino acids. Trimming left V 8 bases short and J 5 bases short, with 17 bases between. The CDR3 DNA is TGTGCCAGCGCCCCCACCTCCCAGGGAGATACGCAGTATTTT. As protein: CASAPTSQGDTQYF.

The genes are TRBV29-1 and TRBJ1-2, with 9 bases that match TRBD1. V trimming: 5 bases; J trimming: 3 bases; junction bases outside the gene matches: 7. The germline V gene has CDR1 SQVTM and CDR2 ANQGSEA. The CDR3 has 14 amino acids. CDR3 amino acids: CSVPGTGKYYGYTF. In DNA, the CDR3 is TGCAGCGTTCCTGGGACAGGGAAATACTATGGCTACACCTTC.

The chain links TRBV27 to TRBJ2-7; possibly TRBD2 for D (6 bases). With 5 bases removed from V and 6 bases from J, the gap between germline ends came to 20 bases. The CDR3 totals 15 residues. The germline V gene has CDR1 MNHEY and CDR2 SMNVEV (reference sequence). CDR3 in amino acids: CASSGPGVPPLEQYF. CDR3 nucleotides: TGTGCCAGCAGTGGTCCGGGAGTCCCCCCACTCGAGCAGTACTTC.

The V call is TRBV20-1, the J call TRBJ1-1; 7 nucleotides line up with TRBD1. CDR1 is DFQATT, CDR2 SNEGSKA, per germline (reference sequence). Trimming cost V 6 bases and J 1 base; bases outside gene matches: 5. The CDR3 is 13 residues long. As DNA, the CDR3 is TGCAGTGCCGAGGACAGGAGGAACACTGAAGCTTTCTTT. Its translation is CSAEDRRNTEAFF.

The chain recombines TRBV20-1 with TRBJ1-3, with 9 bases matching TRBD1. The junction had 4 bases not matched to a gene; V was cut back by 6 bases and J by 4 bases. The CDR3 contains 13 residues. Germline assignment: CDR1 DFQATT and CDR2 SNEGSKA (reference sequence). The CDR3: CSATGGVGNTIYF. CDR3 DNA sequence: TGCAGTGCCACAGGGGGCGTCGGAAACACCATATATTTT.

The chain is built from TRBV9 and TRBJ2-3, with 10 bases lining up with TRBD1. Trimming removed 4 bases from V and 3 bases from J; junction bases left unmatched: 11. The CDR3 is made up of 17 amino acids. Germline values: CDR1 SGDLS, CDR2 YYNGEE. The CDR3 loop reads CASSPQTGTGVTDTQYF. The CDR3 DNA is TGTGCCAGCAGCCCACAAACCGGGACAGGGGTAACAGATACGCAGTATTTT.

The chain employs TRBV20-1 and TRBJ2-1; 12 positions agree with TRBD2. V lost 6 bases to trimming and J lost 0 bases; unmatched junction nucleotides: 12. Germline loops: CDR1 DFQATT, CDR2 SNEGSKA (reference sequence). The CDR3 has 18 residues. The DNA for the CDR3 is TGCAGTGCCACAACGGACGGACTAGCGGGGTTCTCCTACAATGAGCAGTTCTTC. It is translated as CSATTDGLAGFSYNEQFF.